This record looks at one T cell receptor beta chain sequence and its context. Its antigen is currently unknown. The treatment denotes: 15 Gy SBRT to primary tumor, nephrectomy 4 weeks later. The data were taken from a study of radiation and T cells in renal cell carcinoma. Overall study results and limits: Tumor samples were small regions of around 0.94 g. No pretreatment tumor biopsies were available for baseline clonotypes. In blood, top tumor clones expanded by 2 weeks, shrinking by 4.

Assay: immunoSEQ multiplex PCR; the TCRdb copy retains only in-frame clones and omits some. The sample holds 4,700 or so clones; approximately 60% are singletons and the top ten take about half. Sequencing used tumor tissue, obtained from a patient whose treatment included radiotherapy and nephrectomy. The TCR sequence derives from a man in his 60s with renal cell carcinoma.

The CDR3 DNA follows: TGTGCCAGCAGCCAAAGGACAGGGAAAGAAGCTTTCTTT. Residues: CASSQRTGKEAFF. The V call is TRBV11-3, the J call TRBJ1-1; 8 nucleotides match TRBD1. The CDR3 is made up of 13 amino acids. V shed 5 bases, J shed 8 bases, and the junction held 7 bases outside the gene matches. Germline loops: CDR1 SGHNT, CDR2 YENEEA.